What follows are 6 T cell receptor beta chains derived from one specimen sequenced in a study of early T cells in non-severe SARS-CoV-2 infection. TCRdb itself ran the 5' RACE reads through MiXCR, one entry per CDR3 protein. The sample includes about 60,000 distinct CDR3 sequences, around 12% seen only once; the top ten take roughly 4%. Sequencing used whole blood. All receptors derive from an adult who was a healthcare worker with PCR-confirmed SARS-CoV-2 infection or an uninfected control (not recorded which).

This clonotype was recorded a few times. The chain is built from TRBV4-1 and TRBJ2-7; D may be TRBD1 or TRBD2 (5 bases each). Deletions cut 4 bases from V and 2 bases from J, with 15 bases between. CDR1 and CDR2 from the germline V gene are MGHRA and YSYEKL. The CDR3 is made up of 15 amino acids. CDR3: CASSLRDGLTYEQYF. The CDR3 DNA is TGCGCCAGCAGCCTCCGGGACGGATTAACCTACGAGCAGTACTTC.

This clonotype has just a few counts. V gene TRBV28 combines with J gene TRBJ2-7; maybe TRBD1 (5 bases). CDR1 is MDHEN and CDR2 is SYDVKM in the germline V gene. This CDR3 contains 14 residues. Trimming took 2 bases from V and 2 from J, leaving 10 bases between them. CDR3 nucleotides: TGTGCCAGCAGTTTAAAGGGGTTGACCTACGAGCAGTACTTC. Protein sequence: CASSLKGLTYEQYF.

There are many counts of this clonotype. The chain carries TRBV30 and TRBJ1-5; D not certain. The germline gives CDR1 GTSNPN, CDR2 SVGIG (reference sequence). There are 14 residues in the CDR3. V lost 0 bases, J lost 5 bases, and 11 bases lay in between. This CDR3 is CAWSVSGSYQPQHF. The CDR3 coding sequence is TGTGCCTGGAGTGTCTCTGGCAGCTATCAGCCCCAGCATTTT.

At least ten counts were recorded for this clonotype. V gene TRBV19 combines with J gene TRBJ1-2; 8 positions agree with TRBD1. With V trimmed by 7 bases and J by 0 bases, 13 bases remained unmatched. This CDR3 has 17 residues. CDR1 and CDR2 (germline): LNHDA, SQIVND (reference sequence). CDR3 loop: CASTPSGTGPANYGYTF. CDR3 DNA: TGTGCCAGTACCCCATCCGGGACAGGCCCAGCTAACTATGGCTACACCTTC.

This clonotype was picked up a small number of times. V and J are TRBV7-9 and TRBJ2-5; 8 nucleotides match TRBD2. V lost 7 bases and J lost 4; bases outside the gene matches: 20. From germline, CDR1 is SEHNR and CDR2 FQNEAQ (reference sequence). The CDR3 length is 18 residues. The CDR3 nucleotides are TGTGCCAGCAATCAAATTGGGGCGGGACTAGAGGAGGGAGAGACCCAGTACTTC. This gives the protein CASNQIGAGLEEGETQYF.

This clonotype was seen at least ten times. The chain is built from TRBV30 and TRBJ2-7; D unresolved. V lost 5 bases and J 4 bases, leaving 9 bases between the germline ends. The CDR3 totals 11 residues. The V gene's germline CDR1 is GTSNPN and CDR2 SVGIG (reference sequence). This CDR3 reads CAWHERYEQYF. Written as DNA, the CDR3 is TGTGCCTGGCACGAGAGGTACGAGCAGTACTTC.